These 26 T cell receptor beta chains share one sample of origin, sequenced in a study of shared clonotypes between healthy human individuals. Naive-designated CD8 cells lacked CD45RO, were positively enriched for CCR7, and omitted terminally differentiated effector memory CD45RA+ cells. The repertoire was sequenced with immunoSEQ multiplex PCR; TCRdb's copy has only in-frame clones and lacks some. The table includes hundreds of thousands of clones, about 97% detected once. The sequencing sample was made of naive CD8+ T cells sorted from blood. These receptors were taken from a man aged 30 to 39 in good health.

This chain joins TRBV4-3 and TRBJ2-1, with no clear D. The CDR3 consists of 13 residues. Between the trimmed V and J ends, which lost 1 base and 10 bases, there was a span of 11 bases. Per the germline V gene, CDR1 is LGHNA and CDR2 is YSLEER. The CDR3 protein is CASSQAKELEQFF. In DNA form, the CDR3 reads TGCGCCAGCAGCCAAGCAAAGGAATTAGAGCAGTTCTTC.

The chain recombines TRBV9 with TRBJ2-7; D ambiguous. The CDR3 consists of 14 residues. The V gene's germline CDR1 is SGDLS and CDR2 YYNGEE. Trimming shortened V by 4 bases and J by 0 bases, and 11 bases separated the two germline ends. CDR3 nucleotide sequence: TGTGCCAGCAGCCCAAGTTCTAGCTCCTACGAGCAGTACTTC. This gives the protein CASSPSSSSYEQYF.

In regard to this clone: One end of the junction fails to match germline, which may point to a read error. CDR3 bases: TGTGTCAGTAGCTGGACTAGCGGGAGGTATGAGCAGTTCTTC. Translated: CVSSWTSGRYEQFF. V is TRBV19 and J is TRBJ2-1, with 14 bases identical to TRBD2. Germline V gene data show CDR1 as LNHDA and CDR2 as SQIVND (reference sequence). This CDR3 contains 14 residues.

This chain uses TRBV4-3 with TRBJ1-2; 8 bases agree with TRBD1. V was clipped by 2 bases and J by 4 bases; unmatched bases: 6. Germline CDR1 is LGHNA and CDR2 is YSLEER. This CDR3 spans 15 amino acids. The CDR3 is CASSQYRGSIYGYTF. As DNA, the CDR3 is TGCGCCAGCAGCCAATACAGGGGGTCTATCTATGGCTACACCTTC.

The CDR3 region is CAWTSIRPEAFF. CDR3 sequence (DNA): TGTGCCTGGACGAGCATTCGGCCTGAAGCTTTCTTT. The chain carries TRBV30 and TRBJ1-1; D gene ambiguous. Germline assignment: CDR1 GTSNPN and CDR2 SVGIG (reference sequence). Trimming left V 4 bases short and J 6 bases short, with 12 bases between. This CDR3 has 12 residues.

The chain employs TRBV4-1 and TRBJ2-7; TRBD1 agrees at 10 bases. V was pared by 5 bases and J by 6 bases, with 10 bases of the junction left unmatched. Germline-derived CDR1 and CDR2 are MGHRA and YSYEKL. The CDR3 spans 15 residues. The CDR3 is CASSGRTGGAGEQYF. For the CDR3, the DNA is TGCGCCAGCAGCGGTCGGACAGGGGGAGCGGGCGAGCAGTACTTC.

The CDR3 sequence is CASSLRPANYGYTF. The CDR3 DNA reads as TGTGCCAGCAGCCTCCGACCAGCTAACTATGGCTACACCTTC. The chain uses TRBV7-9 and TRBJ1-2; no clear D gene. From germline, CDR1 is SEHNR and CDR2 FQNEAQ (reference sequence). This CDR3 is built from 14 residues. V lost 5 bases, J lost 0 bases, and 10 bases lay in between.

The chain links TRBV5-4 to TRBJ2-3; no clear D gene. This CDR3 is built from 11 residues. Germline loops: CDR1 SGHNT, CDR2 YYREEE (reference sequence). The V end lost 5 bases, the J end lost 6 bases, and 7 bases lay between the germline ends. The CDR3 loop reads CASRYADTQYF. The CDR3 DNA sequence: TGTGCCAGCAGGTACGCGGATACGCAGTATTTT.

The CDR3 DNA reads as TGTGCCAGCACCGAAAACAGGGGTTTCAACACTGAAGCTTTCTTT. Amino acids: CASTENRGFNTEAFF. V is TRBV11-1 and J is TRBJ1-1; 7 bases are a match to TRBD1. Germline V lookup: CDR1 SGHAT, CDR2 FQDESV (reference sequence). Germline trimming cut 7 bases from V and 2 bases from J; bases unmatched to any gene: 10. The CDR3 runs to 15 residues.

The chain has TRBV4-1 and TRBJ2-5; 12 bases align to TRBD2. This CDR3 comprises 16 residues. The germline V gene has CDR1 MGHRA and CDR2 YSYEKL. J was trimmed by 5 bases and V by 4 bases; bases with no gene match: 8. CDR3 nucleotide sequence: TGCGCCAGCAGCCGGCAGACTAGCGGGAGTGGGGAGACCCAGTACTTC. This gives the protein CASSRQTSGSGETQYF.

This rearrangement joins TRBV29-1 to TRBJ2-1, with 9 bases lining up with TRBD2. J gave up 5 bases and V 4 bases, and 6 bases lay outside the gene matches. CDR3 size: 14 residues. CDR1 and CDR2 (germline): SQVTM, ANQGSEA. CDR3 loop: CSVGREGVHNEQFF. The CDR3 region has the DNA TGCAGCGTTGGGCGGGAGGGTGTCCACAATGAGCAGTTCTTC.

As to this clone: Other DNA sequences in the sample encode the same CDR3. The V and J genes are TRBV6-5 and TRBJ1-1; D remains ambiguous. The germline gives CDR1 MNHEY, CDR2 SVGAGI. The CDR3 totals 13 residues. V was pared by 2 bases and J by 5 bases, with 9 bases between. The CDR3 DNA follows: TGTGCCAGCAGTTACGGTACAGCTACTGAAGCTTTCTTT. It encodes CASSYGTATEAFF.

The chain carries TRBV27 and TRBJ2-7; D is undetermined. The CDR3 has 13 residues. The V gene's germline CDR1 is MNHEY and CDR2 SMNVEV (reference sequence). V lost 4 bases and J 2 bases, leaving 9 bases between the germline ends. CDR3 loop: CASSYKVPYEQYF. CDR3 DNA sequence: TGTGCCAGCAGTTACAAGGTCCCCTACGAGCAGTACTTC.

The rearrangement uses TRBV13 and TRBJ2-7; D gene uncertain. Trimming pared 1 base from V and 1 base from J, leaving 14 bases between. Germline V gene lookup returns CDR1 PRHDT and CDR2 FYEKMQ (reference sequence). CDR3 length equals 16 residues. The chain's CDR3 is CASSLVSGSLSYEQYF. The CDR3 DNA sequence: TGTGCCAGCAGCTTAGTATCCGGGTCGTTATCCTACGAGCAGTACTTC.

This chain connects TRBV4-1 to TRBJ2-3, with D unclear. V lost 4 bases and J 2 bases, leaving 4 bases between the germline ends. This CDR3 is 12 amino acids long. Germline assignment: CDR1 MGHRA and CDR2 YSYEKL. This CDR3 is CASSRYTDTQYF. CDR3 sequence (DNA): TGCGCCAGCAGCCGGTACACAGATACGCAGTATTTT.

The rearrangement joins TRBV29-1 to TRBJ2-1; no reliable D call. Germline loops: CDR1 SQVTM, CDR2 ANQGSEA. V was shortened by 3 bases and J by 4 bases, with 7 bases between the two germline ends. The length of the CDR3 is 12 residues. The CDR3 sequence: CSVELVYNEQFF. CDR3 nucleotides: TGCAGCGTTGAGTTGGTTTACAATGAGCAGTTCTTC.

The rearrangement joins TRBV9 to TRBJ2-2, with D possibly called TRBD1 or TRBD2 (6 bases each). Trimming pared 6 bases from V and 4 bases from J, leaving 16 bases between. This CDR3 is built from 15 residues. Germline CDR1 is SGDLS and CDR2 is YYNGEE. CDR3 in amino acids: CASTPGGGRTGELFF. Written as DNA, the CDR3 is TGTGCCAGCACCCCCGGTGGGGGGCGCACCGGGGAGCTGTTTTTT.

The V call is TRBV18, the J call TRBJ2-2, with a possible D match to TRBD1 (5 bases). Germline CDR1 reads KGHSH; CDR2 reads LQKENI. The CDR3 extends over 14 amino acids. Trimming shortened V by 3 bases and J by 5 bases, and 10 bases separated the two germline ends. This chain's CDR3 is CASSPDSWTGELFF. Here the CDR3 DNA reads TGTGCCAGCTCACCCGACAGTTGGACCGGGGAGCTGTTTTTT.

The gene calls are TRBV4-1 and TRBJ2-2, with a weak D call TRBD1 (6 bases). Germline values: CDR1 MGHRA, CDR2 YSYEKL. Trimming cost V 4 bases and J 1 base, with 10 bases left between them. The length of the CDR3 is 15 residues. CDR3 protein: CASSRWTENTGELFF. The CDR3 DNA is TGCGCCAGCAGCCGATGGACAGAGAACACCGGGGAGCTGTTTTTT.

The chain links TRBV11-2 to TRBJ2-1, with 8 nucleotides matching TRBD2. Germline lookup yields CDR1 SGHAT and CDR2 FQNNGV. V gave up 1 base and J gave up 4 bases; unmatched junction bases: 9. The CDR3 covers 17 residues. The CDR3 loop reads CASSLGPAGVFYNEQFF. The CDR3 nucleotides read TGTGCCAGCAGCTTAGGTCCAGCGGGAGTGTTTTACAATGAGCAGTTCTTC.

The genes are TRBV11-3 and TRBJ2-7, with 7 bases fitting TRBD1. This CDR3 has 17 residues. Germline loops: CDR1 SGHNT, CDR2 YENEEA. The junction had 15 bases not matched to a gene; V was cut back by 5 bases and J by 2 bases. The DNA for the CDR3 is TGTGCCAGCAGCCCCTATCCAAGGGGGCTTTTTCCCTACGAGCAGTACTTC. Protein product: CASSPYPRGLFPYEQYF.

A word on this clone: A junction boundary mismatches the germline segment, possibly from a read error. The gene calls are TRBV7-9 and TRBJ2-4; 11 bases match TRBD1. This CDR3 is 15 amino acids long. Per the germline V gene, CDR1 is SEHNR and CDR2 is FQNEAQ (reference sequence). CDR3 sequence: CASSSTPGTGGVIYF. In nucleotides, the CDR3 is TGTGCCAGCAGCTCTACACCCGGGACAGGGGGTGTGATTTATTTC.

The chain carries TRBV7-9 and TRBJ1-1; D remains unclear. Germline values: CDR1 SEHNR, CDR2 FQNEAQ (reference sequence). The CDR3 is made up of 14 amino acids. Trimming shortened V by 5 bases and J by 12 bases, and 22 bases separated the two germline ends. This CDR3 reads CASSIPREVFVTFF. The CDR3 DNA reads TGTGCCAGCAGCATCCCCCGCGAGGTTTTCGTGACTTTCTTT.

The gene calls are TRBV2 and TRBJ2-7, with D unresolved. The CDR3 spans 15 residues. V lost 4 bases to trimming and J lost 2 bases, with 15 bases between them. CDR1 is SNHLY and CDR2 is FYNNEI in the germline V gene. The CDR3 protein is CASSGRNRSAYEQYF. For the CDR3, the DNA is TGTGCCAGCAGTGGGCGAAACAGAAGCGCCTACGAGCAGTACTTC.

This sequence joins TRBV5-1 and TRBJ2-1; 12 nucleotides match TRBD2. The germline V gene encodes CDR1 SGHRS and CDR2 YFSETQ. This CDR3 region has 17 residues. The junction had 6 bases not matched to a gene; V was cut back by 0 bases and J by 5 bases. CDR3 DNA: TGCGCCAGCAGCTTGGGGCCCCTAGCGGGAGGGAACAATGAGCAGTTCTTC. Translated: CASSLGPLAGGNNEQFF.

The chain employs TRBV7-3 and TRBJ2-7; TRBD1 aligns across 12 bases. Germline trimming cut 3 bases from V and 3 bases from J; bases unmatched to any gene: 3. The V gene's germline CDR1 is SGHTA and CDR2 FQGTGA. This CDR3 is 15 amino acids long. The CDR3, as DNA: TGTGCCAGCAGCTTTGGGACAGGGGGCTTCTACGAGCAGTACTTC. It yields the protein CASSFGTGGFYEQYF.